This T cell receptor beta chain was identified during a study of blood T cell repertoires in COVID-19 (dated by TCRdb to 2018 to 2020). In the study overall: Collaborator samples came from the United States, Italy and Spain and covered acute and convalescent phases of COVID-19. The material from the prospective study consisted of cDNA or gDNA derived from T cells, B-cell-depleted T cells, or PBMCs. The dataset comprised deeply sampled blood TCRbeta repertoires from subjects exposed to, actively infected with, or recovered from COVID-19. Samples came from the ongoing ImmuneRACE study (first 160 participants) plus 1,254 subjects from 6 global collaborators. Nearly every sample came with metadata listing a de-identified subject ID, COVID-19 status, age in years and sex. Where available, HLA class I and class II types were obtained from metadata supplied by the sample provider rather than from assay-based typing. A freely available public database, intended as a resource for researchers studying the immune response to SARS-CoV-2, is where the repertoires were released. The study at large found these results: How much clinical and demographic metadata was included differed by source and by participant, and the metadata was provided uncurated.

The V end loses 3 bases and the J end loses 2 bases, and a stretch of 10 bases separates them. For CDR1 and CDR2, the germline V gene (reference sequence) lists LNHDA and SQIVND. Inclusive of the bounding cysteine and phenylalanine, the CDR3 is 14 residues long. Only CDR3 DNA remains: 42 bases, in frame from the first base. TCRbeta CDR3 regions were amplified from genomic DNA by means of the immunoSEQ Assay, a bias-controlled multiplex PCR. As for how the authors treated the data: The number of nucleated cells in each sample was estimated from the amplification of reference gene primers within the assay. To quantify the absolute abundance of each unique TCRbeta CDR3 rearrangement, sequence reads were collapsed and filtered. For each sample, productive Simpson clonality was calculated as the square root of Simpson's diversity index across productive rearrangements. Here the immuneACCESS table is served through TCRdb, limited to in-frame sequences with V and J called. Missing clones are a known gap in these copies; in checked studies unresolved V genes cover under half, and the rest lacks a known reason. From that table come the V and J calls and clone size; the DNA was used to work out D and trimming. This sample holds 140,000 to 150,000 clones; roughly 90% were observed only once. Around 4.5% of the sample belongs to the ten largest clones.

In the prospective study, participants were roughly 18 to 89 years old, resided in about two dozen geographic areas of the United States, and were enrolled through a virtual design. To assign participants to cohorts, the prospective study relied on clinical history that participants themselves reported in a screening survey and a study questionnaire. Recovered participants in ImmuneRACE Cohort 3 were defined as having two consecutive negative NP/OP PCR tests, clearance from a healthcare professional, or resolution of symptoms. In the prospective study, whole blood, serum and a nasopharyngeal or oropharyngeal swab were collected from each participant by mobile phlebotomists. Prospective study participants could optionally give additional blood draws and questionnaires over an approximately two-month period. Blood samples from the prospective study were shipped frozen or at room temperature prior to DNA extraction.

This clone has more than one count but fewer than ten. It lacks a known antigen. Base qualities were left out, and no much larger clone turns up one base away. Material: PBMCs or T cells enriched from blood (not recorded which). In this chain, TRBV19 is recombined with TRBJ1-2; TRBD1 is a possible D gene, resting on 6 matching bases. The source is a man over 45 who had recovered from COVID-19. The sequenced DNA: TGTGCCAGTAGTATTCTTAGGGGGAACTATGGCTACACCTTC. Its translation is CASSILRGNYGYTF.